Included here is one TCR beta chain sequence, with context. Its antigen is not known. This specimen comes from a study of blood T cells in healthy people across ages. A second 7 to 11 cycle PCR used barcoded and J-beta primers. Every cDNA molecule carried a tag from a template-switch adaptor bearing 12 random nucleotides. Sequencing of every sample gave 3 million or more CDR3-containing paired-end reads. TCRdb independently ran MiXCR on the 5' RACE reads; one entry per CDR3 protein. Of 1.2 million to 1.5 million distinct CDR3 sequences listed, 59% are singletons. V was shortened by 2 bases and J by 2 bases, with 4 bases between the two germline ends. Germline V CDR1 and CDR2: LGHDT, YNNKEL (reference sequence). The CDR3 covers 12 residues. Caucasian individuals from Russia who were healthy and aged about 6 to 95 acted as donors. Study observations and caveats: It was the long-lived donors that had more naive CD4+ cells and higher diversity than aged donors.

The chain is built from TRBV3-1 and TRBJ2-7; D not resolved. The receptor was derived from a young man in good health. Sequenced sample: blood. CDR3 DNA: TGTGCCAGCAGCCAACAAACCTACGAGCAGTACTTC. It translates to CASSQQTYEQYF.